The 4 T cell receptor beta chains below come from one sample, sequenced in a study of preoperative IRX-2 immunotherapy in early breast cancer. Sequencing was performed with immunoSEQ multiplex PCR; in TCRdb, only in-frame clones are kept and a portion is missing. Of about 89,000 clones listed, more than 80% are singletons. The treatment: preoperative locoregional IRX-2 cytokine immunotherapy. This specimen was tumor tissue, taken after IRX-2 immunotherapy. The receptors here all came from a human donor with breast cancer.

V gene TRBV11-3 combines with J gene TRBJ1-4, with 7 bases matching TRBD1. The junction had 9 bases not matched to a gene; V was cut back by 6 bases and J by 5 bases. CDR1 is SGHNT, CDR2 YENEEA, per germline. This CDR3 comprises 15 residues. CDR3 sequence reads: CASRRNRGRNEKLFF. CDR3 nucleotide sequence: TGTGCCAGCAGACGGAACAGGGGCCGCAATGAAAAACTGTTTTTT.

This chain links TRBV6-8 with TRBJ2-2, with 7 bases that match TRBD2. V was pared by 6 bases and J by 4 bases, with 5 bases of the junction left unmatched. Looked up from germline, CDR1 is MNHGY and CDR2 is SAAAGT. This CDR3 spans 14 amino acids. CDR3 nucleotide sequence: TGTGCCAGCAGGCGGGAGTTGAGCACCGGGGAGCTGTTTTTT. Residues: CASRRELSTGELFF.

The chain combines TRBV19 with TRBJ1-4; tentatively, D is TRBD1 (6 bases). The CDR3 sequence is 12 residues long. V shed 6 bases and J shed 8 bases, with 10 bases lying between them. In germline, CDR1 is LNHDA, CDR2 SQIVND (reference sequence). The CDR3 DNA reads as TGTGCCAGTAGACAGGGAGGCGAAAAACTGTTTTTT. Protein sequence: CASRQGGEKLFF.

The J gene is TRBJ1-1, the V gene TRBV4-2; 7 bases map to TRBD1. Per germline, CDR1 LGHNA and CDR2 YNFKEQ. The J segment lost 5 bases and the V segment lost 8 bases, leaving 8 bases of the junction unmatched. The CDR3 length is 13 residues. CDR3 DNA: TGTGCCAGCTCTGAGGGGGCGCGTACTGAAGCTTTCTTT. Its protein product is CASSEGARTEAFF.